This T cell receptor beta chain stems from a study of blood T cells in healthy people across ages. General study results and limits: Diversity was estimated from one million T cells, and these estimates were considered underestimates. Whereas aged donors had fewer naive CD4+ cells, long-lived donors had more of them and higher diversity.

Per sample, extraction of total RNA gave at least 5.5 micrograms in every case. Sample-barcoded 5' priming and a J-beta primer mix drove a second PCR of roughly 7 to 11 cycles. Via MiXCR, TCRdb re-called the 5' RACE reads, giving one row per CDR3 protein. Of about 1 million distinct CDR3 sequences detected, 45% appear once; the ten largest clones hold around 18%. This clonotype was seen only a few times. The antigen remains unidentified. The CDR3 spans 14 residues. The germline CDR1 and CDR2 sequences are MNHEY and SVGEGT. V was shortened by 7 bases and J by 2 bases, with 13 bases between the two germline ends.

The source material was blood. The TCR comes from a woman aged 60 to 75 in good health. The chain uses TRBV6-2 or TRBV6-3 and TRBJ2-3, with D tentatively TRBD1 (6 bases). The CDR3 sequence: CASKDSPSTDTQYF. The CDR3 DNA reads as TGTGCCAGCAAGGACAGTCCCTCCACAGATACGCAGTATTTT.